Detailed here is one T cell receptor beta chain. The antigen it binds to is not known. No qualities accompany the bases; no much larger clone lies one base away. The data were taken from a study of brain T cells in children with intractable seizures (dated by TCRdb to the early 2020s). Study-level background: Resected brain tissue from some 53 pediatric epilepsy surgery cases was first screened for immune gene transcripts using a NanoString immunology panel. Eight of the 12 selected surgery cases also had pre-surgery blood sequenced, which left four cases with brain tissue only.

The paper as a whole reports these results and caveats: Viral specificity was inferred only from CDR3 sequence similarity, and patients' HCMV serostatus was unknown. Because pre- and post-surgery blood were sequenced to different depths, clones absent from the pre-surgery sample may reflect undersampling.

Based on the germline V gene (reference sequence), the CDR1 and CDR2 sequences are LNHDA and SQIVND. Spanning cysteine to phenylalanine, the CDR3 consists of 13 amino acids. The CDR3 DNA has 39 bases and is translated from base 1. Unmatched junction bases come to 2, with V trimmed by 5 bases and J by 4 bases. In the paper's terms, the time point label means: blood from clinic visit 5 months post-surgery; TSC patient then seizure free. The surgery cases showing the highest brain T cell transcript signatures were chosen for TCR beta chain sequencing of brain tissue and, when available, of blood. Patients had been treated with at least one anti-epileptic drug before surgery. The TCR-sequenced patients were children whose drug-resistant epilepsy was caused by tuberous sclerosis complex, focal cortical dysplasia, Rasmussen encephalitis or hemimegalencephaly. The Monarch genomic DNA purification kit was used to extract bulk genomic DNA from unsorted brain tissue and from whole blood.

The immunoSEQ assay was applied to genomic DNA to generate the TCR beta chain sequences. On the study's bioinformatics: Any CDR3 sequence that did not begin with the conserved framework cysteine at position 104 was removed by hand. To get clonality, the normalized Shannon's Diversity Index was subtracted from one, giving values from 0 (maximal diversity) to 1 (oligoclonal). To check whether a given CDR3 had different frequencies in two samples, for example brain versus blood, chi-squared comparison-of-proportions tests were used. Public clonotypes were identified by searching immuneACCESS, and similarity to known antiviral clonotypes was assessed with the VDJdb browser. TCRdb provides this immuneACCESS table in a form limited to in-frame rearrangements. Some clones are lacking; in checked studies, under half of them reflect an unresolved V gene, and why the rest are absent is not known. D and trimming come from the DNA, and the V and J calls and clone size come from that table. Here the sample has a few hundred thousand clones; 93% occur a single time. The biggest ten clones account for under 7% of the sample.

The TCR was taken from a boy younger than two with tuberous sclerosis and intractable seizures. This specimen consisted of peripheral blood, obtained 5 to 6 months after surgery. The rearrangement joined TRBV19 to TRBJ1-2, and TRBD1 aligns with 9 junction nucleotides. The CDR3 reads as follows: CASSVQGAYGYTF. Read as DNA, the sequence is TGTGCCAGTAGTGTACAGGGGGCCTATGGCTACACCTTC.